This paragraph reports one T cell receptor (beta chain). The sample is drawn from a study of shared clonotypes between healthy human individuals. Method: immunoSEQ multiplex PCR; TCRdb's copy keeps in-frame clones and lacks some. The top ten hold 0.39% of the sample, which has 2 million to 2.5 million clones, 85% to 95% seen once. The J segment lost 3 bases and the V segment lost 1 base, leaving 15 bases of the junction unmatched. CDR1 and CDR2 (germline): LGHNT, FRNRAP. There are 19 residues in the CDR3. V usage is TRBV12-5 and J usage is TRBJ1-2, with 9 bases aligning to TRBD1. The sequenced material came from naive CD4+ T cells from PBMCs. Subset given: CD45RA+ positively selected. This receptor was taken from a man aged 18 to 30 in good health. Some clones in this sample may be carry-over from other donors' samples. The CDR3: CASGLGTGTGFMMDYGYTF. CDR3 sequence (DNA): TGTGCTAGTGGTTTGGGAACCGGGACAGGGTTTATGATGGACTATGGCTACACCTTC.